Below are 26 T cell receptor beta chains sequenced from a single sample in a study of cytomegalovirus exposure and HLA in healthy donors. This PCR relied on a set of 60 Vbeta primers and 13 Jbeta primers. The method was immunoSEQ multiplex PCR; TCRdb's version includes in-frame clones alone and lacks a portion of them. In the table there are 200,000 or so clones, 78% of which are singletons. The sample consisted of PBMCs. Every receptor here comes from a woman aged 25 to 39 in good health and CMV-seropositive.

The chain couples TRBV25-1 to TRBJ2-1, with D possibly TRBD1 on 6 matching bases. Germline values: CDR1 MGHDK, CDR2 SYGVNS. The CDR3 extends over 11 amino acids. The V end lost 8 bases, the J end lost 9 bases, and 11 bases lay between the germline ends. Here the CDR3 reads CASLTGFEQFF. The CDR3 DNA is TGTGCCAGCCTTACAGGGTTTGAGCAGTTCTTC.

The V call is TRBV19, the J call TRBJ2-5; 13 bases are shared with TRBD2. J was trimmed by 2 bases and V by 9 bases; bases with no gene match: 6. This CDR3 has 15 residues. Looked up from germline, CDR1 is LNHDA and CDR2 is SQIVND (reference sequence). CDR3 loop: CASRGLAGAQETQYF. The DNA of the CDR3 is TGTGCCAGCCGTGGACTAGCGGGGGCTCAAGAGACCCAGTACTTC.

The CDR3 sequence: CATSNGQEGGQPQHF. CDR3 sequence (DNA): TGTGCCACCAGCAACGGACAGGAAGGCGGTCAGCCCCAGCATTTT. The chain uses TRBV15 and TRBJ1-5; TRBD1 matches at 7 bases. Trimming took 4 bases from V and 6 from J; bases not matched to a gene: 9. The germline gives CDR1 LNHNV, CDR2 YYDKDF (reference sequence). There are 15 residues in the CDR3. Using reference TRBV15 and TRBJ1-5 for the parts outside the CDR3, the full variable domain is DAMVIQNPRYQVTQFGKPVTLSCSQTLNHNVMYWYQQKSSQAPKLLFHYYDKDFNNEADTPDNFQSRRPNTSFCFLDIRSPGLGDTAMYLCATSNGQEGGQPQHFGDGTRLSIL.

The rearrangement links TRBV5-6 to TRBJ1-4; 7 bases match TRBD1. Germline CDR1 reads SGHDT; CDR2 reads YYEEEE. This CDR3 has 17 amino acids. Trimming removed 2 bases from V and 6 bases from J; junction bases left unmatched: 13. CDR3 amino acids: CASSLYGRGTPHEKLFF. CDR3 in DNA: TGTGCCAGCAGCTTATACGGCAGGGGGACCCCCCATGAAAAACTGTTTTTT.

The V call is TRBV5-4, the J call TRBJ1-2, with D unresolved. CDR3 length: 13 residues. Germline V gene data show CDR1 as SGHNT and CDR2 as YYREEE (reference sequence). Trimming removed 1 base at V and 5 bases at J, with 9 bases between. The CDR3 region is CASSLRDSYGYTF. For the CDR3, the DNA is TGTGCCAGCAGCTTGCGGGATTCTTATGGCTACACCTTC.

This clone was picked up a small number of times. The gene calls are TRBV5-6 and TRBJ2-1; 11 bases fit TRBD2. Trimming cost V 4 bases and J 5 bases; bases outside gene matches: 17. The CDR3 is made up of 19 amino acids. Germline CDR1 and CDR2: SGHDT and YYEEEE. Here the CDR3 DNA reads TGTGCCAGCAGCCGAAAACTTCCGGGACTAGCGGATCTGGACAATGAGCAGTTCTTC. As protein: CASSRKLPGLADLDNEQFF.

The chain has TRBV10-2 and TRBJ2-2; TRBD1 matches 9 bases. The junction had 14 bases not matched to a gene; V was cut back by 9 bases and J by 6 bases. Germline assignment: CDR1 WSHSY and CDR2 SAAADI. This CDR3 is built from 16 residues. CDR3 protein: CASHSRDREYAGELFF. DNA for the CDR3: TGCGCCAGTCATAGCCGGGACAGGGAATACGCCGGGGAGCTGTTTTTT.

CDR3 residues: CASSLWQSGTQNQPQHF. The CDR3, as DNA: TGTGCCAGCAGTTTATGGCAGAGCGGGACACAGAATCAGCCCCAGCATTTT. The gene calls are TRBV28 and TRBJ1-5; maybe TRBD1 (6 bases). CDR3 length equals 17 residues. In germline, CDR1 is MDHEN, CDR2 SYDVKM. The V and J ends lost 0 bases and 4 bases respectively, with 16 bases between them. The variable domain in full, with the rest retrieved from reference TRBV28 and TRBJ1-5, is DVKVTQSSRYLVKRTGEKVFLECVQDMDHENMFWYRQDPGLGLRLIYFSYDVKMKEKGDIPEGYSVSREKKERFSLILESASTNQTSMYLCASSLWQSGTQNQPQHFGDGTRLSIL.

The chain joins TRBV18 to TRBJ2-2; tentative D call: TRBD1 (6 bases). Germline V CDR1 and CDR2: KGHSH, LQKENI. The CDR3 loop spans 16 amino acids. Trimming took off 6 bases at V and 3 bases at J, with 17 bases between the two ends. The CDR3 DNA reads as TGTGCCAGCTCGGACGACAGGCGGTTATACACCGGGGAGCTGTTTTTT. Amino acids: CASSDDRRLYTGELFF.

The chain employs TRBV10-3 and TRBJ2-3; unclear D gene. V dropped 7 bases and J dropped 1 base, with 15 bases sitting between them. The germline gives CDR1 ENHRY, CDR2 SYGVKD. The CDR3 covers 15 residues. The CDR3 nucleotides are TGTGCCATCATGTCGGCAGTTCAGGGCACAGATACGCAGTATTTT. Encoded protein: CAIMSAVQGTDTQYF.

The chain has TRBV18 and TRBJ2-3; D gene ambiguous. Trimming shortened V by 2 bases and J by 2 bases, and 11 bases separated the two germline ends. CDR1 and CDR2 from the germline V gene are KGHSH and LQKENI. The CDR3 is 15 amino acids. CDR3 DNA sequence: TGTGCCAGCTCACCAATGGGCAAATTCACAGATACGCAGTATTTT. Its protein product is CASSPMGKFTDTQYF.

This chain connects TRBV18 to TRBJ2-5; possibly TRBD1 for D (5 bases). The germline V gene encodes CDR1 KGHSH and CDR2 LQKENI. The CDR3 runs 15 residues. Trimming cost V 1 base and J 6 bases, with 15 bases left between them. The CDR3 protein is CASSPLPGRLKTQYF. The CDR3 bases are TGTGCCAGCTCACCACTTCCAGGGCGGTTGAAGACCCAGTACTTC.

In regard to this clone: Other DNA sequences in the sample encode the same CDR3. This chain uses TRBV5-8 with TRBJ1-4, with 9 bases fitting TRBD1. Germline CDR1 SGHTS, CDR2 YDEGEE. CDR3 length equals 14 residues. With V trimmed by 2 bases and J by 5 bases, 1 base remained unmatched. The CDR3 spells CASSFGTGNEKLFF. The CDR3 nucleotides read TGTGCCAGCAGCTTCGGGACAGGGAATGAAAAACTGTTTTTT. The full variable domain, its missing parts supplied by reference TRBV5-8 and TRBJ1-4, is EAGVTQSPTHLIKTRGQQATLRCSPISGHTSVYWYQQALGLGLQFLLWYDEGEERNRGNFPPRFSGRQFPNYSSELNVNALELEDSALYLCASSFGTGNEKLFFGSGTQLSVL.

The chain links TRBV7-8 to TRBJ2-3; the D is unclear. Germline CDR1 and CDR2: SGHVS and FQNEAQ. The CDR3 consists of 13 residues. With 5 bases removed from V and 4 bases from J, the gap between germline ends came to 10 bases. The chain's CDR3 is CASSPSGADTQYF. The CDR3 DNA reads TGTGCCAGCAGCCCATCGGGTGCAGATACGCAGTATTTT.

The chain combines TRBV5-1 with TRBJ1-1; tentatively, D is TRBD1 (5 bases). The CDR3 totals 15 residues. Germline-derived CDR1 and CDR2 are SGHRS and YFSETQ. V lost 2 bases, J lost 5 bases, and 16 bases lay in between. In DNA form, the CDR3 reads TGCGCCAGCAGCTTCGGAGGGTCCGGGGGAACTGAAGCTTTCTTT. Encoded protein: CASSFGGSGGTEAFF.

This clone was seen a handful of times. The chain couples TRBV28 to TRBJ1-5; D remains unclear. Germline V gene lookup returns CDR1 MDHEN and CDR2 SYDVKM. V shed 6 bases and J shed 2 bases, with 14 bases lying between them. The CDR3 runs 15 residues. The CDR3 nucleotides read TGTGCCAGCAGCCTCTGGAGCCCGGGCAATCAGCCCCAGCATTTT. Encoded protein: CASSLWSPGNQPQHF.

The chain links TRBV13 to TRBJ2-2, with D perhaps TRBD2 (5 bases). Trimming pared 0 bases from V and 7 bases from J, leaving 15 bases between. The CDR3 extends over 16 amino acids. Looked up from germline, CDR1 is PRHDT and CDR2 is FYEKMQ (reference sequence). The CDR3 DNA follows: TGTGCCAGCAGCTTAGGATCTAGCCTCCGAGGCGGGGAGCTGTTTTTT. Translating gives CASSLGSSLRGGELFF. Full variable domain (missing parts from reference TRBV13 and TRBJ2-2): AAGVIQSPRHLIKEKRETATLKCYPIPRHDTVYWYQQGPGQDPQFLISFYEKMQSDKGSIPDRFSAQQFSDYHSELNMSSLELGDSALYFCASSLGSSLRGGELFFGEGSRLTVL.

This chain uses TRBV5-4 with TRBJ1-4, with 8 bases identical to TRBD1. Germline loops: CDR1 SGHNT, CDR2 YYREEE (reference sequence). The CDR3 contains 14 residues. Trimming removed 4 bases from V and 3 bases from J; junction bases left unmatched: 2. The CDR3: CASSGGQANEKLFF. The CDR3 region has the DNA TGTGCCAGCAGCGGGGGACAGGCTAATGAAAAACTGTTTTTT.

This clone was picked up a small number of times. The V gene is TRBV5-8, the J gene TRBJ2-3, with 7 bases matching TRBD1. The CDR3 is 15 residues long. V gave up 4 bases and J gave up 2 bases; unmatched junction bases: 7. Per the germline V gene, CDR1 is SGHTS and CDR2 is YDEGEE. The CDR3 DNA reads as TGTGCCAGCAGCGGGAACAGGGGTCTCACAGATACGCAGTATTTT. Protein product: CASSGNRGLTDTQYF.

This chain links TRBV7-2 with TRBJ1-2, with TRBD1 identical over 10 bases. This CDR3 is built from 15 residues. With 5 bases clipped from V and 4 bases from J, the junction kept 7 bases outside the gene matches. From germline, CDR1 is SGHTA and CDR2 FQGNSA. The CDR3 protein is CASSGRQGAVYGYTF. The CDR3 DNA reads as TGTGCCAGCAGCGGCCGACAGGGGGCGGTCTATGGCTACACCTTC. Together with reference TRBV7-2 and TRBJ1-2, the CDR3 gives the full variable domain: GAGVSQSPSNKVTEKGKDVELRCDPISGHTALYWYRQSLGQGLEFLIYFQGNSAPDKSGLPSDRFSAERTGGSVSTLTIQRTQQEDSAVYLCASSGRQGAVYGYTFGSGTRLTVV.

V is TRBV7-2 and J is TRBJ1-5, with unresolved D. The germline V gene encodes CDR1 SGHTA and CDR2 FQGNSA. The CDR3 is made up of 15 amino acids. V was shortened by 4 bases and J by 0 bases, with 10 bases between the two germline ends. Written as DNA, the CDR3 is TGTGCCAGCAGCTCAGACATGTTTAGCAATCAGCCCCAGCATTTT. Translation: CASSSDMFSNQPQHF.

This chain links TRBV5-6 with TRBJ2-6; D unclear. Trimming pared 0 bases from V and 0 bases from J, leaving 7 bases between. Germline V gene data show CDR1 as SGHDT and CDR2 as YYEEEE. This CDR3 is 16 amino acids long. The CDR3 DNA reads as TGTGCCAGCAGCTTGGTACAGCCCTCTGGGGCCAACGTCCTGACTTTC. It codes for CASSLVQPSGANVLTF.

The V call is TRBV4-1, the J call TRBJ2-5, with D tentatively TRBD2 (5 bases). Looked up from germline, CDR1 is MGHRA and CDR2 is YSYEKL. The CDR3 is made up of 15 amino acids. Trimming stripped 0 bases from V and 7 bases from J, with 15 bases between. The chain's CDR3 is CASSQEVTGSWTQYF. The CDR3 nucleotides read TGCGCCAGCAGCCAAGAAGTCACGGGGTCGTGGACCCAGTACTTC.

This clone appeared a few times. The chain employs TRBV19 and TRBJ2-7; D is perhaps TRBD1 (6 bases). CDR1 is LNHDA, CDR2 SQIVND, per germline (reference sequence). Trimming took off 0 bases at V and 2 bases at J, with 8 bases between the two ends. The CDR3 length is 14 residues. CDR3 in amino acids: CASSIETGTYEQYF. CDR3 bases: TGTGCCAGTAGTATAGAAACAGGGACCTACGAGCAGTACTTC.

This clone was counted only a few times. The genes are TRBV18 and TRBJ2-5; the D gene is possibly TRBD2 (5 bases). V lost 6 bases and J 5 bases, leaving 19 bases between the germline ends. The CDR3 contains 15 residues. The germline CDR1 and CDR2 sequences are KGHSH and LQKENI. Here the CDR3 DNA reads TGTGCCAGCTCTTCCCCCGCGGAGGTTGAGGAGACCCAGTACTTC. Its protein product is CASSSPAEVEETQYF.

The rearrangement uses TRBV28 and TRBJ2-5; 7 positions agree with TRBD1. The CDR3 contains 15 residues. V was pared by 6 bases and J by 0 bases, with 7 bases of the junction left unmatched. The V gene's germline CDR1 is MDHEN and CDR2 SYDVKM. The CDR3 loop is CASSDNRGNQETQYF. Here the CDR3 DNA reads TGTGCCAGCAGCGATAACAGGGGAAACCAAGAGACCCAGTACTTC.